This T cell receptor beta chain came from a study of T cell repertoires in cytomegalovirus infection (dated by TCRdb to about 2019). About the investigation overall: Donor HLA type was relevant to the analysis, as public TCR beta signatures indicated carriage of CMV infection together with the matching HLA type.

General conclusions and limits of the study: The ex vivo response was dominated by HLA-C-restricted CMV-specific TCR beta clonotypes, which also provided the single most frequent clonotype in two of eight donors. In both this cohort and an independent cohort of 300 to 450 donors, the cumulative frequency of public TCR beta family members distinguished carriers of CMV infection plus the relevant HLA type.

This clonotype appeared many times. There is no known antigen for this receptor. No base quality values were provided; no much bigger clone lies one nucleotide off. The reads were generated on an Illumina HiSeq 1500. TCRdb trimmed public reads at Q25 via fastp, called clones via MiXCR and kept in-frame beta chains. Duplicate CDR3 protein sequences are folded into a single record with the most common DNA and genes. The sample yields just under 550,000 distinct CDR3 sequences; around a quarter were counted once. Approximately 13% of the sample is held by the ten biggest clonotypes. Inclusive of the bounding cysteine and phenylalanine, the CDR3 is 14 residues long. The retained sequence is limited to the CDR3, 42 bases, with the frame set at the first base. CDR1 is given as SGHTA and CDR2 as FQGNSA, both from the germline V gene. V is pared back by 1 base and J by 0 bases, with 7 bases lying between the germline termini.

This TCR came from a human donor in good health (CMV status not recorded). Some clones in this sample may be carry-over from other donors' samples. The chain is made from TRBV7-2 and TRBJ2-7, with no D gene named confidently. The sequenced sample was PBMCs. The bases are TGTGCCAGCAGCTTAGACCGAAACTCCTACGAGCAGTACTTC. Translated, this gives CASSLDRNSYEQYF.